This TCR beta chain was documented in a study of shared T cell receptors in the human thymus. This clone was seen just once. TCRdb's copy holds only in-frame clones and misses some; the assay was immunoSEQ multiplex PCR. Here the sample spans about 660,000 clones, 87% being singletons. With 1 base clipped from V and 3 bases from J, the junction kept 14 bases outside the gene matches. CDR3 length: 18 amino acids. Germline V gene data show CDR1 as SGHRS and CDR2 as YFSETQ. These data also formed part of another study, on human thymus T cells. From that second work: Immunologically healthy infants in Finland undergoing congenital heart defect surgery were the donors. Resections from corrective heart surgery supplied the thymus tissue.

The sample comprised thymocytes. This clonotype originated in a boy younger than two with a congenital heart defect. The chain employs TRBV5-1 and TRBJ2-7, with TRBD1 identical over 9 bases. This chain's CDR3 is CASSLTFPGQGINYEQYF. Here the CDR3 DNA reads TGCGCCAGCAGCTTGACGTTTCCGGGACAGGGAATAAACTACGAGCAGTACTTC.